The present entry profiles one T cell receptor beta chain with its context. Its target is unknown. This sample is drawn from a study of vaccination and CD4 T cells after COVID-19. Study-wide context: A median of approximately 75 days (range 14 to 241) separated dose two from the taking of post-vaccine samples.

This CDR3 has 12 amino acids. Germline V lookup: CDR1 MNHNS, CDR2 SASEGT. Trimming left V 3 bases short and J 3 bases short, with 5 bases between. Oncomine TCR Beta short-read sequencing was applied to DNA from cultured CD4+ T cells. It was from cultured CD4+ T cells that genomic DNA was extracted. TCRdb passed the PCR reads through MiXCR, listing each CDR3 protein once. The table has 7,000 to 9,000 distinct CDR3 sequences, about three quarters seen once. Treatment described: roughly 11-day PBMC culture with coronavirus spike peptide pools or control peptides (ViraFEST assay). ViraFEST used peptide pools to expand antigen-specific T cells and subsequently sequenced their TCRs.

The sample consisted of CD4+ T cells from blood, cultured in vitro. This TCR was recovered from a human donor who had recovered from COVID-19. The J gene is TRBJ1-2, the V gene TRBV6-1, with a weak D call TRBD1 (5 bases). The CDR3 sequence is CASSDRDYGYTF. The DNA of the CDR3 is TGTGCCAGCAGTGACAGGGACTATGGCTACACCTTC.